The 27 T cell receptor beta chains presented below share a single source sample, sequenced in a study of human T cells and chemical hapten exposure. Documented time point: healthy volunteer bleed at 6 weeks. Unfractionated whole blood yielded total RNA. Each CDR3 protein is one row after TCRdb ran MiXCR on the RACE reads. The data show tens of thousands of distinct CDR3 sequences, with about 8.7% seen just once and 1.5% to 1.7% held by the top ten. The material sequenced was whole blood. All receptors come from a male donor in good health. Some clones in this sample may be carry-over from other donors' samples.

V gene TRBV7-2 combines with J gene TRBJ2-7, with TRBD1 matching over 9 bases. The germline V gene encodes CDR1 SGHTA and CDR2 FQGNSA. V was pared by 2 bases and J by 5 bases, with 7 bases of the junction left unmatched. This CDR3 is built from 15 residues. The CDR3 spells CASSLKDRGRNEQYF. CDR3 coding DNA: TGTGCCAGCAGCTTAAAGGACAGGGGCCGAAACGAGCAGTACTTC.

V is TRBV3-1 and J is TRBJ1-6, with D unclear. CDR1 is LGHDT, CDR2 YNNKEL, per germline (reference sequence). The length of the CDR3 is 13 residues. Trimming took off 0 bases at V and 7 bases at J, with 4 bases between the two ends. In DNA form, the CDR3 reads TGTGCCAGCAGCCAAGATGAGAATTCACCCCTCCACTTT. This encodes CASSQDENSPLHF.

The chain has TRBV6-6 and TRBJ1-5; D gene ambiguous. CDR1 MNHNY and CDR2 SVGAGI come from the germline V gene (reference sequence). The CDR3 covers 12 residues. Trimming left V 2 bases short and J 5 bases short, with 4 bases between. CDR3 bases: TGTGCCAGCAGTTACCCGGATCAGCCCCAGCATTTT. Encoded protein: CASSYPDQPQHF.

This clonotype was seen a few times. The chain has TRBV20-1 and TRBJ2-3; 7 positions agree with TRBD1. CDR1 DFQATT and CDR2 SNEGSKA come from the germline V gene (reference sequence). The CDR3 is 18 residues long. Trimming took 3 bases from V and 0 from J; bases not matched to a gene: 15. Here the CDR3 DNA reads TGCAGTGCTAGTGGCCCCGTACTACAGGGGTTTAGCACAGATACGCAGTATTTT. Residues: CSASGPVLQGFSTDTQYF.

There are a few counts of this clonotype. The J gene is TRBJ2-3, the V gene TRBV9, with TRBD2 matching 10 bases. CDR1 SGDLS and CDR2 YYNGEE come from the germline V gene. Germline trimming cut 3 bases from V and 2 bases from J; bases unmatched to any gene: 3. The CDR3 consists of 15 residues. CDR3 sequence reads: CASSALAGTTDTQYF. CDR3 nucleotide sequence: TGTGCCAGCAGCGCACTAGCGGGGACCACAGATACGCAGTATTTT. Full variable domain (missing parts from reference TRBV9 and TRBJ2-3): DSGVTQTPKHLITATGQRVTLRCSPRSGDLSVYWYQQSLDQGLQFLIQYYNGEERAKGNILERFSAQQFPDLHSELNLSSLELGDSALYFCASSALAGTTDTQYFGPGTRLTVL.

The chain employs TRBV3-1 and TRBJ2-2, with 11 nucleotides matching TRBD2. The CDR3 is 19 amino acids. CDR1 and CDR2 (germline): LGHDT, YNNKEL (reference sequence). V shed 0 bases, J shed 5 bases, and the junction held 11 bases outside the gene matches. The CDR3 loop is CASSQETQLAGVRTGELFF. CDR3 coding DNA: TGTGCCAGCAGCCAAGAAACCCAACTAGCGGGAGTTCGGACCGGGGAGCTGTTTTTT.

This clonotype has only a few counts. V is TRBV11-1 and J is TRBJ2-2; tentatively, D is TRBD1 (6 bases). The CDR3 contains 16 residues. V shed 2 bases and J shed 4 bases, with 14 bases lying between them. Germline values: CDR1 SGHAT, CDR2 FQDESV (reference sequence). The CDR3 protein is CASSLQWAGATGELFF. The CDR3 bases are TGTGCCAGCAGCTTACAGTGGGCAGGGGCCACCGGGGAGCTGTTTTTT.

This clonotype was seen only a few times. The chain is built from TRBV7-9 and TRBJ1-1; D might be TRBD1 (5 bases). The CDR3 has 14 residues. The V end lost 3 bases, the J end lost 5 bases, and 13 bases lay between the germline ends. The germline V gene encodes CDR1 SEHNR and CDR2 FQNEAQ (reference sequence). CDR3 bases: TGTGCCAGCAGCTTTCGGGGCAGTATTACTGAAGCTTTCTTT. It codes for CASSFRGSITEAFF.

This clonotype was detected a few times. The chain uses TRBV3-1 and TRBJ1-5; a possible D gene is TRBD1 (5 bases). The CDR3 length is 14 residues. Per germline, CDR1 LGHDT and CDR2 YNNKEL (reference sequence). V lost 0 bases and J lost 6, with 9 bases in between. CDR3 DNA: TGTGCCAGCAGCCAAGAGGGGGTTGGTCAGCCCCAGCATTTT. It encodes CASSQEGVGQPQHF.

There are a few counts of this clonotype. The J gene is TRBJ2-6, the V gene TRBV20-1, with D possibly TRBD2 on 6 matching bases. Trimming left V 3 bases short and J 2 bases short, with 8 bases between. The V gene's germline CDR1 is DFQATT and CDR2 SNEGSKA (reference sequence). The CDR3 extends over 14 amino acids. The CDR3 DNA reads as TGCAGTGCTAGCGGAGGGGCTGGGGCCAACGTCCTGACTTTC. Translated, it gives CSASGGAGANVLTF.

CDR3 region: CASSLAVEGYGYTF. CDR3 in DNA: TGTGCCAGCAGCTTGGCGGTGGAAGGGTATGGCTACACCTTC. J is TRBJ1-2 and V is TRBV5-5; D unclear. V lost 0 bases and J 5 bases, leaving 11 bases between the germline ends. The CDR3 runs to 14 residues. Germline-derived CDR1 and CDR2 are SGHKS and YYEKEE (reference sequence).

This clonotype was detected only a few times. The J gene is TRBJ1-5, the V gene TRBV4-2, with a weak D call TRBD1 (5 bases). The germline V gene has CDR1 LGHNA and CDR2 YNFKEQ. There are 13 residues in the CDR3. V lost 3 bases and J lost 5, with 8 bases in between. The DNA for the CDR3 is TGTGCCAGCAGCCAGATGACAGATCAGCCCCAGCATTTT. Protein sequence: CASSQMTDQPQHF.

This clonotype was counted many times. CDR3 loop: CASSFSPGPMNTEAFF. In DNA form, the CDR3 reads TGTGCCAGCAGCTTTTCCCCGGGCCCTATGAACACTGAAGCTTTCTTT. The chain combines TRBV5-6 with TRBJ1-1; D not certain. V lost 2 bases and J lost 0, with 14 bases in between. Germline values: CDR1 SGHDT, CDR2 YYEEEE. The CDR3 loop spans 16 amino acids.

This clonotype has only a few counts. V gene TRBV29-1 combines with J gene TRBJ2-3, with 7 nucleotides matching TRBD1. Germline V gene lookup returns CDR1 SQVTM and CDR2 ANQGSEA. The CDR3 is 16 amino acids. V shed 2 bases, J shed 2 bases, and the junction held 10 bases outside the gene matches. The CDR3 region has the DNA TGCAGCGTTGAAAGGGACAGTTCCAGACACACAGATACGCAGTATTTT. This encodes CSVERDSSRHTDTQYF.

This clonotype was observed a handful of times. J is TRBJ1-5 and V is TRBV12-3 or TRBV12-4; the D is unclear. The CDR3 runs to 13 residues. Trimming stripped 5 bases from V and 0 bases from J, with 5 bases between. The CDR3 sequence: CASSRNSNQPQHF. In DNA form, the CDR3 reads TGTGCCAGCAGTCGGAATAGCAATCAGCCCCAGCATTTT.

Concerning this clonotype itself: Germline and junction disagree at one end, which may indicate a read error. The chain employs TRBV20-1 and TRBJ2-5; D not resolved. The CDR3 loop spans 12 amino acids. Germline V gene sequence: CDR1 DFQATT, CDR2 SNEGSKA (reference sequence). CDR3 sequence (DNA): TGCAGCGCTAATCCCAGATTAGAGACCCAGTACTTC. It codes for CSANPRLETQYF.

The CDR3 coding sequence is TGTGCCAGCACCCACTGGGGGGCCCCCGCGGGAGAGCAGTTCTTC. It specifies CASTHWGAPAGEQFF. This chain links TRBV6-2 or TRBV6-3 with TRBJ2-1, with D perhaps assigned TRBD1 or TRBD2 (6 bases each). The CDR3 has 15 amino acids. Trimming removed 7 bases from V and 10 bases from J, with 23 bases in between. Per the germline V gene, CDR1 is MNHEY and CDR2 is SVGEGT.

This clonotype was observed many times. The chain links TRBV6-6 to TRBJ2-7; 10 nucleotides align to TRBD1. The CDR3 runs 15 residues. Germline V gene data show CDR1 as MNHNY and CDR2 as SVGAGI (reference sequence). Trimming took 6 bases from V and 7 from J; bases not matched to a gene: 12. CDR3 sequence reads: CASRNHGTGAGEQYF. CDR3 bases: TGTGCCAGCAGGAACCACGGGACAGGGGCAGGGGAGCAGTACTTC.

The chain employs TRBV29-1 and TRBJ2-7, with unresolved D. Trimming shortened V by 6 bases and J by 3 bases, and 15 bases separated the two germline ends. CDR3 size: 13 residues. Germline assignment: CDR1 SQVTM and CDR2 ANQGSEA. Here the CDR3 DNA reads TGCAGCGTGGCCGGCGGCACCAGCTACGAGCAGTACTTC. Residues: CSVAGGTSYEQYF.

This clonotype was observed many times. The chain couples TRBV20-1 to TRBJ2-7; perhaps D is TRBD1 or TRBD2 (5 bases each). Germline loops: CDR1 DFQATT, CDR2 SNEGSKA (reference sequence). CDR3 length equals 15 residues. V was shortened by 5 bases and J by 0 bases, with 17 bases between the two germline ends. The CDR3 is CSAGPGTALSYEQYF. The CDR3 bases are TGCAGTGCTGGCCCCGGGACGGCGCTCTCCTACGAGCAGTACTTC.

The chain carries TRBV6-5 and TRBJ1-1, with TRBD1 matching 9 bases. V shed 4 bases and J 4 bases; nucleotides not matched to a gene: 4. CDR3 length equals 14 residues. From germline, CDR1 is MNHEY and CDR2 SVGAGI. In DNA form, the CDR3 reads TGTGCCAGCAGTTCCGGGACAGGGCCCACTGAAGCTTTCTTT. It specifies CASSSGTGPTEAFF.

This clonotype was seen more than once but under ten times. The V call is TRBV29-1, the J call TRBJ2-7, with D possibly being TRBD1 or TRBD2 (6 bases each). Germline CDR1 and CDR2: SQVTM and ANQGSEA. V gave up 4 bases and J gave up 4 bases, with 17 bases separating them. CDR3 length: 14 residues. CDR3 nucleotides: TGCAGCGTTGCCAGGGGAGGTTTTGGATACGAGCAGTACTTC. It specifies CSVARGGFGYEQYF.

This clonotype was picked up many times. CDR3 sequence (DNA): TGCAGCGTTGGCACCGGGGAGCTGTTTTTT. Its protein product is CSVGTGELFF. This rearrangement joins TRBV29-1 to TRBJ2-2; D gene uncertain. Germline V gene sequence: CDR1 SQVTM, CDR2 ANQGSEA. Trimming left V 4 bases short and J 4 bases short, with 1 base between. The CDR3 totals 10 residues.

This clonotype has a handful of counts. The V call is TRBV3-1, the J call TRBJ2-1; D possibly corresponds to TRBD2 (6 bases). Germline V CDR1 and CDR2: LGHDT, YNNKEL (reference sequence). Trimming took off 6 bases at V and 5 bases at J, with 11 bases between the two ends. The CDR3 loop spans 13 amino acids. DNA of the CDR3: TGTGCCAGCAGTCCGGGACTTAACAATGAGCAGTTCTTC. This codes for CASSPGLNNEQFF.

This clonotype appeared a few times. This sequence joins TRBV24-1 and TRBJ1-6; TRBD1 is a possible D gene (6 bases). Between the trimmed V and J ends, which lost 4 bases and 5 bases, there was a span of 14 bases. The CDR3 spans 16 residues. Germline CDR1 KGHDR, CDR2 SFDVKD. For the CDR3, the DNA is TGTGCCACCAGTGAGCCACAGGGACTCGATAATTCACCCCTCCACTTT. As protein: CATSEPQGLDNSPLHF.

This clonotype was seen many times. The chain employs TRBV3-1 and TRBJ2-2; 8 bases agree with TRBD2. The CDR3 consists of 18 residues. The germline V gene has CDR1 LGHDT and CDR2 YNNKEL (reference sequence). Trimming removed 0 bases from V and 2 bases from J; junction bases left unmatched: 8. The CDR3 region is CASSQDSSGRPNTGELFF. As DNA, the CDR3 is TGTGCCAGCAGCCAAGATTCCAGCGGGAGACCCAACACCGGGGAGCTGTTTTTT.

This clonotype was counted a few times. The rearrangement joins TRBV6-1 to TRBJ2-7, with D unclear. The CDR3 is made up of 15 amino acids. V was pared by 2 bases and J by 3 bases, with 14 bases between. Germline assignment: CDR1 MNHNS and CDR2 SASEGT. The CDR3 nucleotides are TGTGCCAGCAGTGAAATAAGGAGATCCCTCTACGAGCAGTACTTC. Its translation is CASSEIRRSLYEQYF.